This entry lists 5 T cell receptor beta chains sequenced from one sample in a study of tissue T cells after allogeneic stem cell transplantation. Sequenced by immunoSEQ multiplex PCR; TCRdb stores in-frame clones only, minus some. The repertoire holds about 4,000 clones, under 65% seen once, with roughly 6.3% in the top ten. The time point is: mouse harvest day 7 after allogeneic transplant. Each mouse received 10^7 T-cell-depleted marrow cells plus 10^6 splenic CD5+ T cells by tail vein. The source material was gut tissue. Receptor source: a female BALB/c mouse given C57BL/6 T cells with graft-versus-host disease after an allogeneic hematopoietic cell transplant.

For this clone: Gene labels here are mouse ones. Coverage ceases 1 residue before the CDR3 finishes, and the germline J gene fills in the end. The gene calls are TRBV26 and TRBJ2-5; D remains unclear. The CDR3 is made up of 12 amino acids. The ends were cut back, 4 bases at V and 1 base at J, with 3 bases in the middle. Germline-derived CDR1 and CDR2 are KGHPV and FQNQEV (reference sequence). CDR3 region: CASSPYQDTQYF. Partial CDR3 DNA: TGTGCCAGCAGTCCATACCAAGACACCCAGTAC.

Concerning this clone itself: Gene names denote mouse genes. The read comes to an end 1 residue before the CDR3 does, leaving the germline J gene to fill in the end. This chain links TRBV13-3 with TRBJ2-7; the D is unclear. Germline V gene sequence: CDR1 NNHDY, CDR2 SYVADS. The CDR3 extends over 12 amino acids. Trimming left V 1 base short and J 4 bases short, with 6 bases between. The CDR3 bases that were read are TGTGCCAGCAGTGATACGGGTTATGAACAGTAC. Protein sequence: CASSDTGYEQY. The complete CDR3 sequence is CASSDTGYEQYF.

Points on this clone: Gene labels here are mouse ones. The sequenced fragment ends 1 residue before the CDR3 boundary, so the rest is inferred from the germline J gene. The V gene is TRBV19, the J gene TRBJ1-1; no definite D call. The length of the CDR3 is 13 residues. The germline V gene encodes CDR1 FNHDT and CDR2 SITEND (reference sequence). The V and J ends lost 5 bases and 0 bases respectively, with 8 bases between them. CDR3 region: CASRYTANTEVFF. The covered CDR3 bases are TGTGCCAGCAGATACACAGCAAACACAGAAGTCTTC.

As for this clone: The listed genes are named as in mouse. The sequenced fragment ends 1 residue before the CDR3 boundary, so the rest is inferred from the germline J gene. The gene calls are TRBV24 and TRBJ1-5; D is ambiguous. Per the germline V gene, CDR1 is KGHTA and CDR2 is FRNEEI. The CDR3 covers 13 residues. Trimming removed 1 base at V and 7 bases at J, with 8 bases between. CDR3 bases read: TGTGCCAGCAGTCTGTGGGTGGGGCAGGCTCCGCTT. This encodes CASSLWVGQAPL. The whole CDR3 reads CASSLWVGQAPLF.

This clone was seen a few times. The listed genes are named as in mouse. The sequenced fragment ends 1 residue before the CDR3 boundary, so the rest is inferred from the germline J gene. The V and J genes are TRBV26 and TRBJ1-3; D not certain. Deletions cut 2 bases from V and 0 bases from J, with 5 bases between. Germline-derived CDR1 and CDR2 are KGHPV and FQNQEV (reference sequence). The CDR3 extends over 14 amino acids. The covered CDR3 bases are TGTGCCAGCAGTCTGAGGGATTCTGGAAATACGCTCTAT. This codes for CASSLRDSGNTLY. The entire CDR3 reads CASSLRDSGNTLYF.